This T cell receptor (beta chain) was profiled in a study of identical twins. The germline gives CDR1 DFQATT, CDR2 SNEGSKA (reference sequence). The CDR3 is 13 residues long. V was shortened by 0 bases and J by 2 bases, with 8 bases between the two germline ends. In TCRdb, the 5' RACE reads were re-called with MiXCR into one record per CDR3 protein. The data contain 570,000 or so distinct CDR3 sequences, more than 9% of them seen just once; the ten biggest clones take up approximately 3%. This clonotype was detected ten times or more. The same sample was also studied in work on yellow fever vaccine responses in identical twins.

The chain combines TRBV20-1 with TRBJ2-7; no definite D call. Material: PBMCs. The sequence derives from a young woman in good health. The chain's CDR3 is CSARESATYEQYF. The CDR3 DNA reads TGCAGTGCTAGAGAGTCGGCTACCTACGAGCAGTACTTC.